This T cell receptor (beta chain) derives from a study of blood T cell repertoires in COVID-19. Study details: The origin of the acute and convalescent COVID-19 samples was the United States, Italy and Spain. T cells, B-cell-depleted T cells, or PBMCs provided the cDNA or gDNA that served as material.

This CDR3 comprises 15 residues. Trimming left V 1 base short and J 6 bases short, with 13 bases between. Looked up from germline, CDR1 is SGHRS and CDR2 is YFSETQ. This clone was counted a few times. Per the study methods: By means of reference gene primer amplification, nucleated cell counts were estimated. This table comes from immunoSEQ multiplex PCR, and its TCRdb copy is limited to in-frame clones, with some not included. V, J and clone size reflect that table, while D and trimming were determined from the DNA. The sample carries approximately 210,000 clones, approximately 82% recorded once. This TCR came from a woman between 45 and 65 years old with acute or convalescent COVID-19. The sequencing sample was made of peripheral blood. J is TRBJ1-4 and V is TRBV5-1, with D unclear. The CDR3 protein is CASSLTGSTDEKLFF. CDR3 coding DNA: TGCGCCAGCAGCTTGACGGGATCAACGGATGAAAAACTGTTTTTT.